These 17 T cell receptor beta chains were all obtained from the same sample, sequenced in a study of T cells expressing NK-cell markers. With the 5' RACE reads reprocessed, TCRdb shows one record per CDR3 protein and no DNA. The sample has 350,000 to 400,000 distinct CDR3 sequences. The sequencing sample was made of blood T cells: a sorted CD56 or NKG2C T cell subset, CD4+ or CD8+ T cells, or bulk PBMC T cells (not recorded which). Receptors originate from a woman in her fifties or sixties in good health.

V is TRBV20-1 and J is TRBJ2-1; TCRdb calls TRBD2, which cannot be checked without DNA. This CDR3 has 16 amino acids. CDR1 DFQATT and CDR2 SNEGSKA come from the germline V gene (reference sequence). The CDR3 protein is CSARRAASGINNEQFF.

V gene TRBV12-3 or TRBV12-4 combines with J gene TRBJ2-1; TCRdb lists TRBD1, though no DNA is available to test this call. The CDR3 runs to 12 residues. This chain's CDR3 is CASLTDYNEQFF.

V gene TRBV13 combines with J gene TRBJ1-3. CDR1 PRHDT and CDR2 FYEKMQ come from the germline V gene (reference sequence). This CDR3 is 13 amino acids long. The CDR3 here is CASAWSSGNTIYF. Looking up the rest from reference TRBV13 and TRBJ1-3 gives the full variable domain: AAGVIQSPRHLIKEKRETATLKCYPIPRHDTVYWYQQGPGQDPQFLISFYEKMQSDKGSIPDRFSAQQFSDYHSELNMSSLELGDSALYFCASAWSSGNTIYFGEGSWLTVV.

The J gene is TRBJ2-2, the V gene TRBV6-5; TCRdb designates TRBD1, a call that cannot be tested without DNA. CDR1 MNHEY and CDR2 SVGAGI come from the germline V gene. The CDR3 spans 16 residues. The CDR3 is CASSQGRQGNTGELFF.

The chain uses TRBV5-1 and TRBJ2-5. The CDR3 spans 15 residues. Germline CDR1 is SGHRS and CDR2 is YFSETQ. CDR3 sequence: CASSSGWTEQETQYF. Using reference TRBV5-1 and TRBJ2-5 for the parts outside the CDR3, the full variable domain is KAGVTQTPRYLIKTRGQQVTLSCSPISGHRSVSWYQQTPGQGLQFLFEYFSETQRNKGNFPGRFSGRQFSNSRSEMNVSTLELGDSALYLCASSSGWTEQETQYFGPGTRLLVL.

The chain links TRBV29-1 to TRBJ2-1; TCRdb reports TRBD2, a call that lacks DNA to check it against. The CDR3 has 13 amino acids. Germline V gives CDR1 SQVTM, CDR2 ANQGSEA. This CDR3 is CSASSVSYNEQFF.

The CDR3 here is CASTRTGQNTEAFF. The J gene is TRBJ1-1, the V gene TRBV30; the TRBD1 assignment by TCRdb is unverifiable without DNA. CDR3 length: 14 amino acids. Germline CDR1 is GTSNPN and CDR2 is SVGIG (reference sequence).

The chain joins TRBV6-5 to TRBJ2-1; TCRdb calls TRBD2, which cannot be checked without DNA. The CDR3 sequence is 15 residues long. Germline V lookup: CDR1 MNHEY, CDR2 SVGAGI. This CDR3 reads CASNFVRRREGGQFF.

The chain recombines TRBV7-9 with TRBJ2-7; TCRdb's D call, TRBD2, is unchecked because there is no DNA. The CDR3 runs 20 residues. Germline V gene data show CDR1 as SEHNR and CDR2 as FQNEAQ (reference sequence). This chain's CDR3 is CASSKGADWAGGQSSYEQYF. The whole variable domain, remainder taken from reference TRBV7-9 and TRBJ2-7, is DTGVSQNPRHKITKRGQNVTFRCDPISEHNRLYWYRQTLGQGPEFLTYFQNEAQLEKSRLLSDRFSAERPKGSFSTLEIQRTEQGDSAMYLCASSKGADWAGGQSSYEQYFGPGTRLTVT.

The chain combines TRBV7-9 with TRBJ1-4; there is no DNA to check the TCRdb D call of TRBD1. Germline V gene lookup returns CDR1 SEHNR and CDR2 FQNEAQ (reference sequence). The CDR3 has 14 amino acids. The CDR3 sequence: CASSPGPINEKLFF.

The rearrangement links TRBV7-6 to TRBJ2-5; TCRdb calls TRBD2, which cannot be checked without DNA. The CDR3 runs to 17 residues. Germline V gene lookup returns CDR1 SGHVS and CDR2 FNYEAQ. CDR3 sequence: CASSLGPLAGVMETQYF.

The J gene is TRBJ1-1, the V gene TRBV5-1. The CDR3 covers 13 residues. The V gene's germline CDR1 is SGHRS and CDR2 YFSETQ. CDR3 protein: CASSLVGRTEAFF. The variable domain in full, completed from reference TRBV5-1 and TRBJ1-1, reads KAGVTQTPRYLIKTRGQQVTLSCSPISGHRSVSWYQQTPGQGLQFLFEYFSETQRNKGNFPGRFSGRQFSNSRSEMNVSTLELGDSALYLCASSLVGRTEAFFGQGTRLTVV.

V gene TRBV11-2 combines with J gene TRBJ2-1. In germline, CDR1 is SGHAT, CDR2 FQNNGV. The CDR3 consists of 13 residues. The CDR3 protein is CASSLDLSTEQFF.

This chain links TRBV29-1 with TRBJ2-1; with no DNA, the TCRdb D assignment of TRBD2 cannot be verified. Germline CDR1 is SQVTM and CDR2 is ANQGSEA. The CDR3 loop spans 11 amino acids. CDR3: CSVELGNEQFF.

V usage is TRBV25-1 and J usage is TRBJ2-7; the TRBD1 assignment by TCRdb is unverifiable without DNA. The germline gives CDR1 MGHDK, CDR2 SYGVNS. This CDR3 contains 15 residues. The CDR3 spells CASSESSGEVHEQYF.

V is TRBV30 and J is TRBJ1-6; TCRdb returns TRBD1, unconfirmable since there is no DNA. CDR3 length: 14 amino acids. Germline CDR1 is GTSNPN and CDR2 is SVGIG (reference sequence). CDR3 amino acids: CAWSLGEGDSPLHF.

This chain connects TRBV10-3 to TRBJ2-3. Germline CDR1 and CDR2: ENHRY and SYGVKD. The CDR3 is 14 residues long. The CDR3 loop reads CAIRSLGSTDTQYF.